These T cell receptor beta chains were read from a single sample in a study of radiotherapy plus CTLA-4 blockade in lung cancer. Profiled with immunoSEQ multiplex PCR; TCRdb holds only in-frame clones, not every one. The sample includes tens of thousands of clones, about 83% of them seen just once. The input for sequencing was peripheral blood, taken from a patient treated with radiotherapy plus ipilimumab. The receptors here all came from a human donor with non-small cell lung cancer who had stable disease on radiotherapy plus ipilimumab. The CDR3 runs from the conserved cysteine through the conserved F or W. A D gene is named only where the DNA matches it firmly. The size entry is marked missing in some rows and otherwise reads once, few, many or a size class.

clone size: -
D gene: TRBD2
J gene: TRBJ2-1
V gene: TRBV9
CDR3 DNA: TGTGCCAGCAGCCCGGGACTAGCGGGAGGGCCGGGTGTGAATGAGCAGTTCTTC
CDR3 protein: CASSPGLAGGPGVNEQFF

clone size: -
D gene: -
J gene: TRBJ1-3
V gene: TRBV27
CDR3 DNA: TGTGCCAGCAGTGTACCGGGAGCTGGAAACACCATATATTTT
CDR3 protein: CASSVPGAGNTIYF

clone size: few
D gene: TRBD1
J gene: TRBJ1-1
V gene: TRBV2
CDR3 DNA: TGTGCCAGCAGTAAGGGACAGGGGAACACTGAAGCTTTCTTT
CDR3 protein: CASSKGQGNTEAFF

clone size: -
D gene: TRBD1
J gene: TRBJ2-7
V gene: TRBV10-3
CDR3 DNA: TGTGCCGACAGCCGGGACAGGGGCCCTTCCAACTCCTACGAGCAGTACTTC
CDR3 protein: CADSRDRGPSNSYEQYF

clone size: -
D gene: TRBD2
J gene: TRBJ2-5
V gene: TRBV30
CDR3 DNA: TGTGCCTGGAGTGCCGGGACTAGCGGGGGGCCGTGGGAGACCCAGTACTTC
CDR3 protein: CAWSAGTSGGPWETQYF

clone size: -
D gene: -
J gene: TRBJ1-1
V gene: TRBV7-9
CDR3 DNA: TGTGCCAGCAGCTTATTGAACACTGAAGCTTTCTTT
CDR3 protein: CASSLLNTEAFF

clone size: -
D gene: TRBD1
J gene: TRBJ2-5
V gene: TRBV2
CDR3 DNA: TGTGCCAGCAGTGGACAGGGGGAACGAGAGACCCAGTACTTC
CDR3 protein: CASSGQGERETQYF

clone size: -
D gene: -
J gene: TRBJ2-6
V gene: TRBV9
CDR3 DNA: TGTGCCAGCAAGGGCTCTGGGGCCAACGTCCTGACTTTC
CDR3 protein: CASKGSGANVLTF

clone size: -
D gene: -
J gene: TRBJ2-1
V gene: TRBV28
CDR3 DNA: TGTGCCAGCAGTGATTCCTACAATGAGCAGTTCTTC
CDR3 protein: CASSDSYNEQFF

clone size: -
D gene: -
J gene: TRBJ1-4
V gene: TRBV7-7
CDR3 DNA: TGTGCCAGCAGCCCACAGGTGGTTAATGAAAAGCTGTTTTTT
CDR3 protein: CASSPQVVNEKLFF

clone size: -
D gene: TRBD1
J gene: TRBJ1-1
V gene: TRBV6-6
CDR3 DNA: TGTGCCAGCAGTCGCGGACAGGGGAAGAGGGCTTTCTTT
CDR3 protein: CASSRGQGKRAFF

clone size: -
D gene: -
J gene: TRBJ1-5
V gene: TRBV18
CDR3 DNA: TGTGCCAGCTCATGGGGGGCTGGGGGCAATCAGCCCCAGCATTTT
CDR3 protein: CASSWGAGGNQPQHF

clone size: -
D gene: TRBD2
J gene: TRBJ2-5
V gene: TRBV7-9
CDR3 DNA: TGTGCCAGCGGGTGGACTAGCGGGGCCAGGACCCAGTACTTC
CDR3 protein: CASGWTSGARTQYF

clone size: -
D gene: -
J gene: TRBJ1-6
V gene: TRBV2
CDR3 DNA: TGTGCCAGCAGTGAAGCGTTCCCGAATTCACCCCTCCACTTT
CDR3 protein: CASSEAFPNSPLHF

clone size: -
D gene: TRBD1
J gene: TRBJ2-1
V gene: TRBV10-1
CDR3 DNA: TGCGCCAGCAGTGAGTCGGTGGACAGGAATATCTACAATGAGCAGTTCTTC
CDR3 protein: CASSESVDRNIYNEQFF

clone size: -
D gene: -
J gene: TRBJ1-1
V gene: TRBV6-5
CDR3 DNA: TGTGCCAGCACCCAACCGGGGGGGCCGTCCACTGAAGCTTTCTTT
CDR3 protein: CASTQPGGPSTEAFF

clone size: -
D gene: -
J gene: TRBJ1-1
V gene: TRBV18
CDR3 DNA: TGTGCCAGCTCACCCTCTCGGCCAGCAGCTATGAACACTGAAGCTTTCTTT
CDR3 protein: CASSPSRPAAMNTEAFF

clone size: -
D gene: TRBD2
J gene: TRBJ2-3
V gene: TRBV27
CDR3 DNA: TGTGCCAGTGCACGGGGGGGCACAGATACGCAGTATTTT
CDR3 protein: CASARGGTDTQYF

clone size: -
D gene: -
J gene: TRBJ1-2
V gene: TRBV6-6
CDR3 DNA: TGTGCCAGCAGTCAAGCCAGCCTCAATGGCTACACCTTC
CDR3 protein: CASSQASLNGYTF

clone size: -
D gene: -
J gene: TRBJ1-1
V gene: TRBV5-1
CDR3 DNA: TGCGCCAGCAGCTTGGATTCCGGGAACACTGAAGCTTTCTTT
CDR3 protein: CASSLDSGNTEAFF

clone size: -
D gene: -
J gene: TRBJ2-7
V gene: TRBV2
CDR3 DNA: TGTGCCAGCAGTGGAGCGGTAAGGGGTACCGAGCAGTACTTC
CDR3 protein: CASSGAVRGTEQYF

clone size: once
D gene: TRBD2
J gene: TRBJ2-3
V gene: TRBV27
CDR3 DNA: TGTGCCAGCAGTTTTGATAGCGGGGGGTGGGGCACAGATACGCAGTATTTT
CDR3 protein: CASSFDSGGWGTDTQYF

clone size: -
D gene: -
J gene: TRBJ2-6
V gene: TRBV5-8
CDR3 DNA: TGTGCCAGCAGCTCCGGACAATCCGGGGCCAACGTCCTGACTTTC
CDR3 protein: CASSSGQSGANVLTF

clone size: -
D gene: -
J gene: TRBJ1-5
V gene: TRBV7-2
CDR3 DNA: TGTGCCAGCAGCTTAGATGCGGGAGGCAATCAGCCCCAGCATTTT
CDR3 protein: CASSLDAGGNQPQHF

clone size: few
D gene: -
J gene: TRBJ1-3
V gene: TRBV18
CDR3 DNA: TGTGCCAGCTCACAACGAGGGGGAGCCGTTAACCCGAGCTCTGGAAACACCATATATTTT
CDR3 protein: CASSQRGGAVNPSSGNTIYF

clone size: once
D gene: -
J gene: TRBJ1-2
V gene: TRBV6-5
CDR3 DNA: TGTGCCAGCAGTGAAGAGGGGAGCTATGGCTACACCTTC
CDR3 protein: CASSEEGSYGYTF

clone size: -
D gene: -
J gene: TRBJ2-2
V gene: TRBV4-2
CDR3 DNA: TGTGCCAGCAGCCAAGTGACCGGGGAGCTGTTTTTT
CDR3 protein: CASSQVTGELFF

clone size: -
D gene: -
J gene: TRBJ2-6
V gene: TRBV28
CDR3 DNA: TGTGCCGGCAGTCGCCCCACGGCCAACGTCCTGACTTTC
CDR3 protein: CAGSRPTANVLTF

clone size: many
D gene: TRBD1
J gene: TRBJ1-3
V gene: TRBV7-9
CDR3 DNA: TGTGCCAGCAGCGTACCAGGGGGGACCATATATTTT
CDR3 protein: CASSVPGGTIYF

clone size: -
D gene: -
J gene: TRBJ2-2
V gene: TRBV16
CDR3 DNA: TGTGCCAGCAGCCATAATCAGAACACCGGGGAGCTGTTTTTT
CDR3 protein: CASSHNQNTGELFF

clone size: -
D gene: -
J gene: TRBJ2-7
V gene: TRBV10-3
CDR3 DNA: TGTGCCATCAAGGACCCGGGAGTCTCCTACGAGCAGTACTTC
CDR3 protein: CAIKDPGVSYEQYF

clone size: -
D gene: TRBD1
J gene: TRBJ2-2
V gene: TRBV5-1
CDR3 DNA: TGCGCCAGCAACCGTAGGGGTGAGGGGGCCGGCACCGGGGAGCTGTTTTTT
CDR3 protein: CASNRRGEGAGTGELFF

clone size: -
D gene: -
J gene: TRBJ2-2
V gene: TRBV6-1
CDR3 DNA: TGTGCCAGCAGAGGTTGGGGCCCCGGGGAGCTGTTTTTT
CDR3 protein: CASRGWGPGELFF

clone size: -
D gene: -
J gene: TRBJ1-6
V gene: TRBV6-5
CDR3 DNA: TGTGCCAGCAGTGAACTAAGGTATAATTCACCCCTCCACTTT
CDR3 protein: CASSELRYNSPLHF

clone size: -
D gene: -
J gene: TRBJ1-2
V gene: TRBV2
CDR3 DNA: TGTGCCAGCAGTGAAGGGGGTTCTAACTATGGCTACACCTTC
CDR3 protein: CASSEGGSNYGYTF